What follows are 23 T cell receptor beta chains derived from one specimen sequenced in a study of blood T cell repertoires in COVID-19 (dated by TCRdb to the early 2020s). Libraries came from the immunoSEQ multiplex PCR assay. Entries here come from immuneACCESS through TCRdb and include only in-frame sequences with V and J called. Some clones fail to appear in such tables; in the studies checked, an unresolved V gene covers under half of the shortfall, and the cause of the remainder is unknown. The sample has approximately 150,000 clones on record, approximately 83% of them singletons. The ten largest account for 1.6% of the sample. The sequencing input was peripheral blood. These receptors originate from a human donor in a cohort sampled during active COVID-19.

The chain uses TRBV7-2 and TRBJ2-5; TRBD2 matches 11 bases. The ends lost 2 bases at V and 2 bases at J; junction bases unmatched: 1. Germline CDR1 SGHTA, CDR2 FQGNSA. The CDR3 totals 15 residues. The CDR3, as DNA: TGTGCCAGCAGCTTAACTAGCGGGGGACAAGAGACCCAGTACTTC. Its protein is CASSLTSGGQETQYF.

V gene TRBV5-4 combines with J gene TRBJ2-1; TRBD2 is a possible D gene (6 bases). The CDR3 extends over 14 amino acids. Per the germline V gene, CDR1 is SGHNT and CDR2 is YYREEE (reference sequence). The V end was cut by 4 bases, the J end by 4 bases, with 12 bases between. For the CDR3, the DNA is TGTGCCAGCAGCGACATCGGGAGTTACAATGAGCAGTTCTTC. This encodes CASSDIGSYNEQFF.

This clone was recorded only once. The V and J genes are TRBV3-1 (or the pseudogene TRBV3-2) and TRBJ1-3; D not resolved. CDR1 and CDR2 from the germline V gene are LGHDT and YNNKEL (reference sequence). The CDR3 contains 13 residues. With 4 bases removed from V and 2 bases from J, the gap between germline ends came to 6 bases. The CDR3 region is CASSRAAGNTIYF. CDR3 nucleotide sequence: TGTGCCAGCAGCCGGGCTGCTGGAAACACCATATATTTT.

The V call is TRBV7-9, the J call TRBJ1-1; D is perhaps TRBD1 (6 bases). The CDR3 extends over 16 amino acids. The V gene lost 7 bases and the J gene lost 5 bases, with 23 bases spanning the gap. Germline V gene data show CDR1 as SEHNR and CDR2 as FQNEAQ (reference sequence). CDR3 coding DNA: TGTGCCAGCACCAATAGGGGCGGGGGCGGAGGGACTGAAGCTTTCTTT. It encodes CASTNRGGGGGTEAFF.

The chain employs TRBV21-1 and TRBJ2-2; TRBD1, the table's D call, lacks a check against the DNA. TRBV21-1 is described as a pseudogene. This CDR3 is 14 amino acids long. The CDR3 reads CASSKGQDTGELFF. Here the CDR3 DNA reads TGTGCCAGCAGCAAGGGGCAAGACACCGGGGAGCTGTTTTTT.

V and J are TRBV20-1 and TRBJ2-2, with D perhaps TRBD1 (6 bases). Germline CDR1 DFQATT, CDR2 SNEGSKA (reference sequence). This CDR3 contains 14 residues. V lost 3 bases and J 4 bases, leaving 12 bases between the germline ends. CDR3 nucleotide sequence: TGCAGTGCTAGTAAACAGGGTGGCACCGGGGAGCTGTTTTTT. This encodes CSASKQGGTGELFF.

This clone has only a few counts. V usage is TRBV7-6 and J usage is TRBJ1-1; 9 positions match TRBD1. Unmatched junction bases numbered 1, after V lost 1 base and J lost 1 base. This CDR3 is 15 amino acids long. Per germline, CDR1 SGHVS and CDR2 FNYEAQ. The CDR3 loop reads CASSLVGQGNTEAFF. DNA for the CDR3: TGTGCCAGCAGCTTAGTGGGACAGGGGAACACTGAAGCTTTCTTT.

The chain links TRBV9 to TRBJ2-5, with D possibly matching TRBD2 (5 bases). CDR1 and CDR2 from the germline V gene are SGDLS and YYNGEE. V lost 5 bases to trimming and J lost 3 bases, with 20 bases between them. The CDR3 sequence is 16 residues long. The DNA of the CDR3 is TGTGCCAGCAGTGAGAGCTTGGAGGATCGGGAAGAGACCCAGTACTTC. Its protein is CASSESLEDREETQYF.

This chain joins TRBV18 and TRBJ1-1; TRBD1 matches 7 bases. Losses at the gene ends were 3 bases for V and 6 bases for J; bases not matched to a gene: 4. This CDR3 is 13 amino acids long. Germline assignment: CDR1 KGHSH and CDR2 LQKENI. CDR3 in amino acids: CASSPVDRAEAFF. CDR3 nucleotide sequence: TGTGCCAGCTCACCGGTCGACAGGGCTGAAGCTTTCTTT.

The V gene is TRBV19, the J gene TRBJ2-2, with 7 bases aligning to TRBD2. CDR1 and CDR2 from the germline V gene are LNHDA and SQIVND (reference sequence). There are 15 residues in the CDR3. With 3 bases clipped from V and 7 bases from J, the junction kept 8 bases outside the gene matches. As DNA, the CDR3 is TGTGCCAGTAGTATTAGGGGAGGGGCGGTCGGGGAGCTGTTTTTT. It is translated as CASSIRGGAVGELFF.

The J gene is TRBJ2-5, the V gene TRBV6-2 or TRBV6-3, with 12 bases fitting TRBD2. J lost 3 bases, V lost 6 bases, and 8 bases had no gene match. This CDR3 has 16 amino acids. Germline V gene data show CDR1 as MNHEY and CDR2 as SVGEGT. The CDR3: CASSSGLAGSKETQYF. CDR3 sequence (DNA): TGTGCCAGCAGCTCCGGACTAGCGGGATCTAAAGAGACCCAGTACTTC.

This clone was counted a few times. V and J are TRBV18 and TRBJ2-1, with D tentatively TRBD1 (5 bases). The germline V gene has CDR1 KGHSH and CDR2 LQKENI. Trimming took off 2 bases at V and 10 bases at J, with 12 bases between the two ends. The CDR3 extends over 13 amino acids. The CDR3 reads CASSPLQADEQFF. In DNA form, the CDR3 reads TGTGCCAGCTCACCATTACAGGCAGACGAGCAGTTCTTC.

This chain links TRBV28 with TRBJ2-1; 7 bases line up with TRBD2. J gave up 8 bases and V 4 bases, and 2 bases lay outside the gene matches. The CDR3 spans 12 residues. In germline, CDR1 is MDHEN, CDR2 SYDVKM. CDR3 protein: CASSSTSDEQFF. In nucleotides, the CDR3 is TGTGCCAGCAGTTCAACTAGCGATGAGCAGTTCTTC.

This clone was seen repeatedly, ten times or more. CDR3 nucleotide sequence: TGTGCCAGCAGCTTAATAGGGGGAAGAGGGGCCTCTGGGGCCAACGTCCTGACTTTC. It codes for CASSLIGGRGASGANVLTF. The chain is built from TRBV7-3 and TRBJ2-6; possible D gene TRBD1, 6 bases. The CDR3 covers 19 residues. V shed 1 base and J shed 0 bases, with 16 bases lying between them. Germline V gives CDR1 SGHTA, CDR2 FQGTGA.

This chain joins TRBV9 and TRBJ2-2; 7 bases map to TRBD1. The CDR3 length is 15 residues. V lost 3 bases to trimming and J lost 4 bases; unmatched junction nucleotides: 6. The germline V gene encodes CDR1 SGDLS and CDR2 YYNGEE. The CDR3 bases are TGTGCCAGCAGCGAGGGGCAGGGGGTCACCGGGGAGCTGTTTTTT. It is translated as CASSEGQGVTGELFF.

The V gene is TRBV15, the J gene TRBJ1-3; the D is unclear. The germline V and J ends were trimmed by 0 bases and 0 bases, with 9 bases remaining between them. The CDR3 has 16 residues. Germline CDR1 and CDR2: LNHNV and YYDKDF (reference sequence). The CDR3 bases are TGTGCCACCAGCAGAGAGTGGGCCCGCTCTGGAAACACCATATATTTT. It is translated as CATSREWARSGNTIYF.

The chain is built from TRBV7-2 and TRBJ2-1; 13 bases are a match to TRBD2. Germline V gene lookup returns CDR1 SGHTA and CDR2 FQGNSA. The CDR3 sequence is 18 residues long. V shed 5 bases, J shed 3 bases, and the junction held 10 bases outside the gene matches. Here the CDR3 reads CASSTTTGTSGIYNEQFF. In nucleotides, the CDR3 is TGTGCCAGCAGCACGACGACCGGGACTAGCGGGATCTACAATGAGCAGTTCTTC. The full variable domain, rest sourced from reference TRBV7-2 and TRBJ2-1, is GAGVSQSPSNKVTEKGKDVELRCDPISGHTALYWYRQSLGQGLEFLIYFQGNSAPDKSGLPSDRFSAERTGGSVSTLTIQRTQQEDSAVYLCASSTTTGTSGIYNEQFFGPGTRLTVL.

V and J are TRBV4-1 and TRBJ1-4, with unresolved D. Germline CDR1 MGHRA, CDR2 YSYEKL. The CDR3 contains 16 residues. V was clipped by 0 bases and J by 0 bases, with 8 bases between them. CDR3 amino acids: CASSQDIYATNEKLFF. CDR3 DNA sequence: TGCGCCAGCAGCCAAGATATCTATGCAACTAATGAAAAACTGTTTTTT.

V and J are TRBV19 and TRBJ1-2; 9 nucleotides match TRBD1. Germline CDR1 reads LNHDA; CDR2 reads SQIVND (reference sequence). V lost 1 base to trimming and J lost 2 bases; unmatched junction nucleotides: 2. The CDR3 contains 15 residues. The CDR3 bases are TGTGCCAGTAGTATAGGGGGACAGGGAAACTATGGCTACACCTTC. As protein: CASSIGGQGNYGYTF.

V gene TRBV28 combines with J gene TRBJ1-1; 7 bases are a match to TRBD1. The V and J ends lost 3 bases and 5 bases, in that order; junction bases with no gene match: 12. The CDR3 spans 16 residues. Germline V CDR1 and CDR2: MDHEN, SYDVKM. The CDR3 sequence: CASSFSGGRVMTEAFF. CDR3 coding DNA: TGTGCCAGCAGTTTCTCAGGGGGGCGCGTTATGACTGAAGCTTTCTTT.

This sequence joins TRBV5-1 and TRBJ1-2, with D tentatively TRBD1 (5 bases). The CDR3 is 16 amino acids. V dropped 4 bases and J dropped 3 bases, with 19 bases sitting between them. Germline V lookup: CDR1 SGHRS, CDR2 YFSETQ. The CDR3 DNA follows: TGCGCCAGCAGCAAAGGGGCGCCCCCGCTAGACTATGGCTACACCTTC. Protein: CASSKGAPPLDYGYTF.

This sequence joins TRBV19 and TRBJ1-5; 8 nucleotides line up with TRBD1. The CDR3 has 14 amino acids. CDR1 and CDR2 (germline): LNHDA, SQIVND (reference sequence). V shed 7 bases, J shed 3 bases, and the junction held 5 bases outside the gene matches. The chain's CDR3 is CASNYRGNNQPQHF. The DNA for the CDR3 is TGTGCCAGTAATTACAGGGGGAACAATCAGCCCCAGCATTTT.

This clone was found a few times. V and J are TRBV27 and TRBJ1-1; D is uncertain. Trimming left V 9 bases short and J 4 bases short, with 15 bases between. The CDR3 has 13 residues. Germline CDR1 and CDR2: MNHEY and SMNVEV (reference sequence). The CDR3 loop reads CASLAKGGTEAFF. CDR3 nucleotides: TGTGCCAGTCTGGCCAAGGGAGGCACTGAAGCTTTCTTT.